The 24 T cell receptor beta chains listed next were all sequenced from one sample in a study of T-cell reconstitution after alpha-beta-depleted transplantation in children listed by TCRdb under 2016. The library was obtained by PCR. TCRdb shows the sequencer as Illumina HiSeq 2500. Molecular barcoding was employed in the preparation of TCR libraries, with unique molecular identifiers being used to normalize TCRbeta repertoire quantification. TCRdb cleaned the public reads at Q25 with fastp, built clones with MiXCR and kept in-frame beta chains. Here each entry gathers all rows of one CDR3 protein and keeps the most common genes and DNA. This sample is represented by 400,000 to 500,000 distinct CDR3 sequences; approximately 11% of them were singletons. Nearly 5.5% of the sample goes to the ten largest clones. Sequencing was performed on PBMCs from the stem cell graft donor, taken from the stem cell graft. These receptors came from a human donor who donated a stem cell graft to a child with acute myeloid leukemia.

The chain uses TRBV12-3 or TRBV12-4 and TRBJ1-1, with a possible D match to TRBD1 (5 bases). This CDR3 has 14 amino acids. V gave up 6 bases and J gave up 2 bases, with 13 bases separating them. CDR3 coding DNA: TGTGCCAGCAGCTTACCCGACAGCAACACTGAAGCTTTCTTT. This codes for CASSLPDSNTEAFF.

This clonotype was found a few times. V gene TRBV11-2 combines with J gene TRBJ2-5; no firm D call. Trimming took 0 bases from V and 3 from J, leaving 11 bases between them. The CDR3 length is 15 residues. Germline lookup yields CDR1 SGHAT and CDR2 FQNNGV. The DNA for the CDR3 is TGTGCCAGCAGCTTAGATGGGGTCCGAGAAGAGACCCAGTACTTC. Encoded protein: CASSLDGVREETQYF.

This chain links TRBV29-1 with TRBJ1-1, with D perhaps matching TRBD1 (5 bases). Germline CDR1 and CDR2: SQVTM and ANQGSEA. The V end lost 0 bases, the J end lost 11 bases, and 10 bases lay between the germline ends. The CDR3 is made up of 11 amino acids. The CDR3 loop is CSVEDQRGAFF. The DNA of the CDR3 is TGCAGCGTTGAAGATCAAAGGGGCGCTTTCTTT.

The DNA for the CDR3 is TGCAGTGCTAGAGGCGCAGTTTCAAATCAGCCCCAGCATTTT. Residues: CSARGAVSNQPQHF. V usage is TRBV20-1 and J usage is TRBJ1-5, with D uncertain. This CDR3 has 14 residues. CDR1 DFQATT and CDR2 SNEGSKA come from the germline V gene (reference sequence). V gave up 1 base and J gave up 4 bases, with 11 bases separating them.

This clonotype has just a few counts. V usage is TRBV7-8 and J usage is TRBJ2-2; D not certain. Trimming pared 2 bases from V and 7 bases from J, leaving 8 bases between. This CDR3 has 13 amino acids. Germline V gene data show CDR1 as SGHVS and CDR2 as FQNEAQ. This CDR3 reads CASSLNVNGELFF. The DNA of the CDR3 is TGTGCCAGCAGCTTAAATGTTAACGGGGAGCTGTTTTTT.

The chain is built from TRBV20-1 and TRBJ1-1; TRBD1 aligns across 10 bases. In germline, CDR1 is DFQATT, CDR2 SNEGSKA (reference sequence). The CDR3 sequence is 14 residues long. The J segment lost 5 bases and the V segment lost 1 base, leaving 4 bases of the junction unmatched. CDR3 DNA: TGCAGTGCTAGAGGTGACAGGGGGCGGACTGAAGCTTTCTTT. This codes for CSARGDRGRTEAFF.

This clonotype was observed at least ten times. The chain has TRBV29-1 and TRBJ2-1; the D gene could be TRBD1 or TRBD2 (5 bases each). Germline values: CDR1 SQVTM, CDR2 ANQGSEA. V dropped 1 base and J dropped 6 bases, with 10 bases sitting between them. The CDR3 is 13 amino acids. CDR3 sequence (DNA): TGCAGCGTTGAAGCAGATGGGGGCAATGAGCAGTTCTTC. This sequence encodes CSVEADGGNEQFF.

This clonotype was seen many times. The chain links TRBV9 to TRBJ2-3, with 7 bases lining up with TRBD2. Germline V gene data show CDR1 as SGDLS and CDR2 as YYNGEE. This CDR3 region has 15 residues. J was trimmed by 4 bases and V by 4 bases; bases with no gene match: 9. The CDR3 loop is CASSPRAGVPDTQYF. In nucleotides, the CDR3 is TGTGCCAGCAGCCCCCGGGCGGGAGTCCCAGATACGCAGTATTTT.

At least ten counts were recorded for this clonotype. V gene TRBV5-1 combines with J gene TRBJ1-1; no definite D call. The germline V and J ends were trimmed by 4 bases and 2 bases, with 12 bases remaining between them. CDR3 length: 14 residues. The germline V gene encodes CDR1 SGHRS and CDR2 YFSETQ. As DNA, the CDR3 is TGCGCCAGCAGCACCCGAGTCCCTAACACTGAAGCTTTCTTT. Its protein is CASSTRVPNTEAFF.

In its sample, this clonotype was seen many times. The chain couples TRBV7-2 to TRBJ2-7; D is unclear. The germline V gene encodes CDR1 SGHTA and CDR2 FQGNSA. V gave up 3 bases and J gave up 6 bases, with 6 bases separating them. The CDR3 runs 11 residues. The CDR3 here is CASSFFGEQYF. The CDR3 region has the DNA TGTGCCAGCAGCTTTTTCGGCGAGCAGTACTTC.

This clonotype showed up just a few times. The chain carries TRBV5-1 and TRBJ2-5; weak D call: TRBD2 (6 bases). The V gene's germline CDR1 is SGHRS and CDR2 YFSETQ. This CDR3 region has 13 residues. The V end lost 4 bases, the J end lost 1 base, and 8 bases lay between the germline ends. The CDR3 coding sequence is TGCGCCAGCAGCGGGGGACTCCAAGAGACCCAGTACTTC. Its protein product is CASSGGLQETQYF.

This clonotype has only a few counts. The chain links TRBV20-1 to TRBJ2-5, with 8 bases matching TRBD2. The J segment lost 4 bases and the V segment lost 2 bases, leaving 6 bases of the junction unmatched. Germline CDR1 DFQATT, CDR2 SNEGSKA (reference sequence). This CDR3 is 14 amino acids long. Written as DNA, the CDR3 is TGCAGTGCTAGACAAGCGGGAGTGGGAGAGACCCAGTACTTC. It is translated as CSARQAGVGETQYF.

The rearrangement uses TRBV20-1 and TRBJ2-1, with D perhaps being TRBD1 or TRBD2 (5 bases each). Trimming shortened V by 4 bases and J by 9 bases, and 10 bases separated the two germline ends. Germline V gene lookup returns CDR1 DFQATT and CDR2 SNEGSKA (reference sequence). The CDR3 is 11 residues long. CDR3 DNA sequence: TGCAGTGCTACCGCCGGGACTGAGCAGTTCTTC. Translating gives CSATAGTEQFF.

This clonotype was seen only a few times. The chain combines TRBV24-1 with TRBJ2-2; the D gene is possibly TRBD2 (6 bases). The CDR3 covers 15 residues. Germline-derived CDR1 and CDR2 are KGHDR and SFDVKD. V was shortened by 4 bases and J by 7 bases, with 15 bases between the two germline ends. CDR3 bases: TGTGCCACCAGTGACCGTCGCGGGGAGGTCGGGGAGCTGTTTTTT. Its protein is CATSDRRGEVGELFF.

V gene TRBV7-3 combines with J gene TRBJ2-3, with 7 positions matching TRBD2. The CDR3 extends over 15 amino acids. Germline CDR1 reads SGHTA; CDR2 reads FQGTGA. After removal of 0 bases from V and 4 bases from J, the junction contained 4 bases not matched to a gene. CDR3: CASSLTARESDTQYF. CDR3 DNA sequence: TGTGCCAGCAGCTTAACGGCGCGGGAGTCAGATACGCAGTATTTT.

This clonotype turned up a few times. V and J are TRBV20-1 and TRBJ2-1; D possibly uses TRBD1 or TRBD2 (7 bases each). This CDR3 has 15 residues. V gave up 1 base and J gave up 4 bases, with 14 bases separating them. Germline CDR1 reads DFQATT; CDR2 reads SNEGSKA (reference sequence). For the CDR3, the DNA is TGCAGTGCTAGAGGGCGACAGGGAGGGTACAATGAGCAGTTCTTC. Translation gives CSARGRQGGYNEQFF.

This clonotype was seen more than once but under ten times. The chain recombines TRBV27 with TRBJ2-5; D ambiguous. There are 13 residues in the CDR3. V lost 3 bases to trimming and J lost 5 bases, with 10 bases between them. Per germline, CDR1 MNHEY and CDR2 SMNVEV (reference sequence). The CDR3 coding sequence is TGTGCCAGCAGTTTGAGGACCCGGGAGACCCAGTACTTC. Protein: CASSLRTRETQYF.

The CDR3 nucleotides are TGTGCCAGCAGCTTCCAGGGACTAGCGGGAGGAGAGCAGTTCTTC. It yields the protein CASSFQGLAGGEQFF. The chain uses TRBV7-2 and TRBJ2-1; 15 bases are a match to TRBD2. The V and J ends lost 3 bases and 10 bases, in that order; junction bases with no gene match: 4. Per germline, CDR1 SGHTA and CDR2 FQGNSA. The CDR3 has 15 amino acids.

The V call is TRBV20-1, the J call TRBJ2-3; possible D gene TRBD1, 6 bases. The CDR3 contains 16 residues. CDR1 and CDR2 (germline): DFQATT, SNEGSKA (reference sequence). V was shortened by 2 bases and J by 1 base, with 16 bases between the two germline ends. CDR3 sequence reads: CSARNKGHGGTDTQYF. Written as DNA, the CDR3 is TGCAGTGCTAGAAATAAGGGACACGGGGGCACAGATACGCAGTATTTT.

This clonotype has more than one count but fewer than ten. The gene calls are TRBV7-9 and TRBJ2-7, with D hard to call. CDR3 length: 11 residues. Between the trimmed V and J ends, which lost 7 bases and 0 bases, there was a span of 4 bases. Looked up from germline, CDR1 is SEHNR and CDR2 is FQNEAQ (reference sequence). The CDR3 nucleotides read TGTGCCAGCACGAGCTCCTACGAGCAGTACTTC. It is translated as CASTSSYEQYF. Variable domain in full (rest from reference TRBV7-9 and TRBJ2-7): DTGVSQNPRHKITKRGQNVTFRCDPISEHNRLYWYRQTLGQGPEFLTYFQNEAQLEKSRLLSDRFSAERPKGSFSTLEIQRTEQGDSAMYLCASTSSYEQYFGPGTRLTVT.

This clonotype was seen more than once but under ten times. J is TRBJ2-5 and V is TRBV3-1; 10 nucleotides agree with TRBD2. J was trimmed by 4 bases and V by 3 bases; bases with no gene match: 11. The CDR3 is made up of 17 amino acids. From germline, CDR1 is LGHDT and CDR2 YNNKEL (reference sequence). CDR3 sequence reads: CASSHQSGGARRETQYF. The CDR3 DNA reads as TGTGCCAGCAGCCACCAGAGCGGGGGGGCCAGGAGAGAGACCCAGTACTTC.

The chain joins TRBV6-5 to TRBJ2-1; TRBD2 matches 11 bases. J lost 9 bases, V lost 7 bases, and 5 bases had no gene match. Looked up from germline, CDR1 is MNHEY and CDR2 is SVGAGI. The CDR3 has 13 residues. The CDR3 loop reads CASNIAGGPEQFF. The DNA of the CDR3 is TGTGCCAGCAATATAGCGGGGGGGCCTGAGCAGTTCTTC.

V gene TRBV21-1 combines with J gene TRBJ2-7. TRBV21-1 is described as a pseudogene. The CDR3 consists of 16 residues. The CDR3 loop reads CASSNWTTESSYEQYV. Written as DNA, the CDR3 is TGTGCCAGCAGCAATTGGACCACCGAAAGCTCCTACGAGCAGTACGTC.

This clonotype came up many times. The CDR3 DNA is TGTGCCAGCAGCGGACGGAAGAACACCGGGGAGCTGTTTTTT. Its protein is CASSGRKNTGELFF. This sequence joins TRBV25-1 and TRBJ2-2; D gene ambiguous. Trimming removed 6 bases at V and 1 base at J, with 9 bases between. The CDR3 length is 14 residues. Germline CDR1 and CDR2: MGHDK and SYGVNS.